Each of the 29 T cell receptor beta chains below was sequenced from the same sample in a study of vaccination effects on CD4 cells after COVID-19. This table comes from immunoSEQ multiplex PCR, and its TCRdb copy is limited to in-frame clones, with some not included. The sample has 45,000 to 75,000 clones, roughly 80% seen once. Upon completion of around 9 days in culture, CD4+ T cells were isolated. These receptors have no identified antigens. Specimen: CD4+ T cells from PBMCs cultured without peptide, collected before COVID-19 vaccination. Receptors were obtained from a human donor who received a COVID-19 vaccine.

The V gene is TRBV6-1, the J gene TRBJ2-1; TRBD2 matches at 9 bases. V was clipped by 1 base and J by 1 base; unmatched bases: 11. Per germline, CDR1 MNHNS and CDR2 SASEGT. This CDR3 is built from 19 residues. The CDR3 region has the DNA TGTGCCAGCAGTGAAGTGGGCGGGGGGGCTGTCCGTTCCTACAATGAGCAGTTCTTC. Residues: CASSEVGGGAVRSYNEQFF.

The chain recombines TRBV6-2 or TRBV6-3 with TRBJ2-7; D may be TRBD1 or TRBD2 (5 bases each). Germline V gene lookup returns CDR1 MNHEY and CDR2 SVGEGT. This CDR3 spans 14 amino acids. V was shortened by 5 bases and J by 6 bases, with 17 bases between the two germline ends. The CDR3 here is CASSPNRSGSEQYV. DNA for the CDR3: TGTGCCAGCAGTCCCAACAGGTCGGGAAGCGAGCAGTACGTC.

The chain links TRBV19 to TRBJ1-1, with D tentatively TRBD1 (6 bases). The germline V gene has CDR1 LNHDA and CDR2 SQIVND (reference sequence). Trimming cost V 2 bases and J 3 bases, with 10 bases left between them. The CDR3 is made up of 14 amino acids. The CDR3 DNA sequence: TGTGCCAGTAGTATAAACAGGGCGTACACTGAAGCTTTCTTT. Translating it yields CASSINRAYTEAFF.

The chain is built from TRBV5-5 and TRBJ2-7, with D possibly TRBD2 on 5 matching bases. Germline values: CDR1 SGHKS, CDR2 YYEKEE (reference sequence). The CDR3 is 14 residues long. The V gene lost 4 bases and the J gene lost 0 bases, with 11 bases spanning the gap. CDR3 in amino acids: CASSRTYSSYEQYV. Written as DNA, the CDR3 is TGTGCCAGCAGCCGGACTTATAGCTCCTACGAGCAGTACGTC.

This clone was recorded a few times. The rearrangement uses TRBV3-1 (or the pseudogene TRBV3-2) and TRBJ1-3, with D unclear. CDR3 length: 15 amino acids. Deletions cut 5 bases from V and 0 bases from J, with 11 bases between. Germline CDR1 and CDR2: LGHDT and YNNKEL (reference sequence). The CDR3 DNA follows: TGTGCCAGCAGCAGGACGCCTGACTCTGGAAACACCATATATTTT. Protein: CASSRTPDSGNTIYF.

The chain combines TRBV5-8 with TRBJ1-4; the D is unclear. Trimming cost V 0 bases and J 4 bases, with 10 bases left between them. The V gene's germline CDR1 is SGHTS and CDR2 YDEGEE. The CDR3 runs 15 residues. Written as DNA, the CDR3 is TGTGCCAGCAGCTTGGCTTTCCCGATTAATGAAAAACTGTTTTTT. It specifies CASSLAFPINEKLFF.

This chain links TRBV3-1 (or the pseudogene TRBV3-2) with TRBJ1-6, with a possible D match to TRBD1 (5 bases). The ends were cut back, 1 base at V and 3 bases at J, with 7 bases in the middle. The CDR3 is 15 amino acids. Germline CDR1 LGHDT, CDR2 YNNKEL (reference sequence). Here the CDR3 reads CASSQGRGYNSPLHF. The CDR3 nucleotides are TGTGCCAGCAGCCAAGGGAGGGGCTATAATTCACCCCTCCACTTT.

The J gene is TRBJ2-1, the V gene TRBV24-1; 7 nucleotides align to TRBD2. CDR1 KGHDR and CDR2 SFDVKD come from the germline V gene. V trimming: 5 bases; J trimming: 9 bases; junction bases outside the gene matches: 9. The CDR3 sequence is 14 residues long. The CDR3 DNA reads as TGTGCCACCAGTGCCGCCCGAACGGGGGGTGAGCAGTTCTTC. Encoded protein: CATSAARTGGEQFF.

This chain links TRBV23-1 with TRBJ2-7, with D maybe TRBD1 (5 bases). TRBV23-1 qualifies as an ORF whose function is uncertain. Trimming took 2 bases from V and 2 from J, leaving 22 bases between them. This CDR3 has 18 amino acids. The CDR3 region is CASSQSSLGPEATYEQYV. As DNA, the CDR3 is TGCGCCAGCAGTCAAAGTTCCCTGGGGCCAGAGGCTACCTACGAGCAGTACGTC.

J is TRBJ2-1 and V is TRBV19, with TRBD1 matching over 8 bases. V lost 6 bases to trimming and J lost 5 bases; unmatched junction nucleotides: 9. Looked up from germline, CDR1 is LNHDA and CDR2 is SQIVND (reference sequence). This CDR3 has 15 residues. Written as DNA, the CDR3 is TGTGCCAGTAGGAGACCAGGGGGCCCTCACAATGAGCAGTTCTTC. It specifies CASRRPGGPHNEQFF.

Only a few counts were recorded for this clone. In DNA, the CDR3 is TGTGCCTGGAGTGCTAAGGTCAGGGCGAATTCACCCCTCCACTTT. It is translated as CAWSAKVRANSPLHF. The gene calls are TRBV30 and TRBJ1-6, with D possibly matching TRBD1 (5 bases). The CDR3 loop spans 15 amino acids. The ends were cut back, 1 base at V and 7 bases at J, with 14 bases in the middle. The V gene's germline CDR1 is GTSNPN and CDR2 SVGIG (reference sequence). The whole variable domain, remainder taken from reference TRBV30 and TRBJ1-6, is SQTIHQWPATLVQPVGSPLSLECTVEGTSNPNLYWYRQAAGRGLQLLFYSVGIGQISSEVPQNLSASRPQDRQFILSSKKLLLSDSGFYLCAWSAKVRANSPLHFGNGTRLTVT.

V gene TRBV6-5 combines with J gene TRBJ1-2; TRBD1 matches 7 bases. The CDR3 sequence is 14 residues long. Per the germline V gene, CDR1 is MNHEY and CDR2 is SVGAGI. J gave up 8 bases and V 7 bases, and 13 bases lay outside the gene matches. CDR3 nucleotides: TGTGCCAGCACCCAGGACAGGAACTTCTTCGGCTACACCTTC. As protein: CASTQDRNFFGYTF.

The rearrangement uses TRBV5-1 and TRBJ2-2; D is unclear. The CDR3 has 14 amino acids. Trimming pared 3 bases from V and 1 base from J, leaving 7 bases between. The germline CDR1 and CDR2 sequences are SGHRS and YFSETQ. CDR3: CASSSQLNTGELFF. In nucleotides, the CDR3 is TGCGCCAGCAGCTCGCAATTGAACACCGGGGAGCTGTTTTTT.

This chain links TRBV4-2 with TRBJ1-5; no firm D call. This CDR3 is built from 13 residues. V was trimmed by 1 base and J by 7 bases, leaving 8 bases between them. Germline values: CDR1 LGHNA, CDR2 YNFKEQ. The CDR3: CASSQGVGQPQHF. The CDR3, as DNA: TGTGCCAGCAGCCAAGGGGTCGGCCAGCCCCAGCATTTT.

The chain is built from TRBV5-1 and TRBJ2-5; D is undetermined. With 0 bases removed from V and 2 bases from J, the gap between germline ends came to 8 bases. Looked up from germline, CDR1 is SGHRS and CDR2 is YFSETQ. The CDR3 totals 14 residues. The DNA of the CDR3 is TGCGCCAGCAGCTTGGTTTCAGGACAAGAGACCCAGTACTTC. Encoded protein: CASSLVSGQETQYF.

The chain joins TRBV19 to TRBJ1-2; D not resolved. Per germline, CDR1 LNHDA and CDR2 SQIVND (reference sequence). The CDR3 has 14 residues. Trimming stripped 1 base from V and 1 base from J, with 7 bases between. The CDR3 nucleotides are TGTGCCAGTAGTATAGGGGCGGTTAACTATGGCTACACCTTC. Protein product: CASSIGAVNYGYTF. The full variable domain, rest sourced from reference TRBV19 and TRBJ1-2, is DGGITQSPKYLFRKEGQNVTLSCEQNLNHDAMYWYRQDPGQGLRLIYYSQIVNDFQKGDIAEGYSVSREKKESFPLTVTSAQKNPTAFYLCASSIGAVNYGYTFGSGTRLTVV.

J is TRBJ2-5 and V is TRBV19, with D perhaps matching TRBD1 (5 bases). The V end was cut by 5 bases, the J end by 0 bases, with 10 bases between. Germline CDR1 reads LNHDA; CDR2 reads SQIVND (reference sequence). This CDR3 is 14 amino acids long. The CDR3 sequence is CASSHQGDQETQYF. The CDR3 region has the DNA TGTGCCAGTAGTCACCAGGGTGACCAAGAGACCCAGTACTTC. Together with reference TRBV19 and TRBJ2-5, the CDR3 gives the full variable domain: DGGITQSPKYLFRKEGQNVTLSCEQNLNHDAMYWYRQDPGQGLRLIYYSQIVNDFQKGDIAEGYSVSREKKESFPLTVTSAQKNPTAFYLCASSHQGDQETQYFGPGTRLLVL.

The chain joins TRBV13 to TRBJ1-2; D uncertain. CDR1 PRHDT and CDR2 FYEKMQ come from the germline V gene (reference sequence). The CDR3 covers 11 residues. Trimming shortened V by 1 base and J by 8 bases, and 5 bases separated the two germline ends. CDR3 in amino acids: CASSLDRGYTF. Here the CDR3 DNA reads TGTGCCAGCAGCTTAGATAGGGGCTACACCTTC.

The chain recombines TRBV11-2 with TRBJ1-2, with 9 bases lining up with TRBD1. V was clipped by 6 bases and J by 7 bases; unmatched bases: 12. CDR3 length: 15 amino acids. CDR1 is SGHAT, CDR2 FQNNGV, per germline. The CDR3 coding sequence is TGTGCCAGCAGTTTTCAAATGGGACAGGGCATTGGCTACACCTTC. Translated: CASSFQMGQGIGYTF. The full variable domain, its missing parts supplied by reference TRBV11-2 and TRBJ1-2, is EAGVAQSPRYKIIEKRQSVAFWCNPISGHATLYWYQQILGQGPKLLIQFQNNGVVDDSQLPKDRFSAERLKGVDSTLKIQPAKLEDSAVYLCASSFQMGQGIGYTFGSGTRLTVV.

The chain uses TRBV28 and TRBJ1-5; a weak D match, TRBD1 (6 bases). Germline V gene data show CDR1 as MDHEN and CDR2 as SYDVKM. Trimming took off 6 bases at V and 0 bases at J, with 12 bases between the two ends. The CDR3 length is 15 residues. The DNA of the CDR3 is TGTGCCAGCAGGCTAGGGGGGTCTAGCAATCAGCCCCAGCATTTT. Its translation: CASRLGGSSNQPQHF. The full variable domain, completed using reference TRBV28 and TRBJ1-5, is DVKVTQSSRYLVKRTGEKVFLECVQDMDHENMFWYRQDPGLGLRLIYFSYDVKMKEKGDIPEGYSVSREKKERFSLILESASTNQTSMYLCASRLGGSSNQPQHFGDGTRLSIL.

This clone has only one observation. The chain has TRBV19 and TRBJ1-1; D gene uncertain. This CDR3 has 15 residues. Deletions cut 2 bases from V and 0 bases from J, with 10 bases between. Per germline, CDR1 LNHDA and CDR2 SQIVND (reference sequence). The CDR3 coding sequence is TGTGCCAGTAGTATATGGTCCGGAGTGAACACTGAAGCTTTCTTT. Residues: CASSIWSGVNTEAFF.

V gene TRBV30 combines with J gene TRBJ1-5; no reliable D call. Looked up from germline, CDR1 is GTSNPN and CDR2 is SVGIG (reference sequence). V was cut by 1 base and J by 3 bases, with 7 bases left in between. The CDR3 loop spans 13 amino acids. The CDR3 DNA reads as TGTGCCTGGAGTGGGACCTACAATCAGCCCCAGCATTTT. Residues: CAWSGTYNQPQHF.

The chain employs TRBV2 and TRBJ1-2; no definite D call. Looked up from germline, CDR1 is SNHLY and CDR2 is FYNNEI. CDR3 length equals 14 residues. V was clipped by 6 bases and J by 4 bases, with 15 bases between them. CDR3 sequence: CASSPVVFVYGYTF. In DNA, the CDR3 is TGTGCCAGCAGCCCCGTCGTCTTCGTCTATGGCTACACCTTC.

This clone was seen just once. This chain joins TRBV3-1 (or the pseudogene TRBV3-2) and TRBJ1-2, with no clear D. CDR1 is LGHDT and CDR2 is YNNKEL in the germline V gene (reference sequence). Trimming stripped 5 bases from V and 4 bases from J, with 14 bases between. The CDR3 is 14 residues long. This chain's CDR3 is CASSETTSSYGYTF. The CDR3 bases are TGTGCCAGCAGCGAAACGACCTCGTCCTATGGCTACACCTTC.

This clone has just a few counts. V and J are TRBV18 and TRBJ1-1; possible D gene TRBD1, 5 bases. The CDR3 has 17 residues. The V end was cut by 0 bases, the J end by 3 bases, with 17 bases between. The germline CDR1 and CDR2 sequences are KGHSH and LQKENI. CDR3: CASSPPQRGYGDTEAFF. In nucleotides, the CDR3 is TGTGCCAGCTCACCACCGCAAAGGGGATACGGTGACACTGAAGCTTTCTTT.

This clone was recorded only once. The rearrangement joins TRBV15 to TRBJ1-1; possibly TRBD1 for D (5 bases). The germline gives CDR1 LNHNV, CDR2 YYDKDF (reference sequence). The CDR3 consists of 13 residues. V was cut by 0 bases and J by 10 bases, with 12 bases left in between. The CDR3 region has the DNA TGTGCCACCAGCAGAGAAGCCAGGGCGGTAGCTTTCTTT. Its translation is CATSREARAVAFF.

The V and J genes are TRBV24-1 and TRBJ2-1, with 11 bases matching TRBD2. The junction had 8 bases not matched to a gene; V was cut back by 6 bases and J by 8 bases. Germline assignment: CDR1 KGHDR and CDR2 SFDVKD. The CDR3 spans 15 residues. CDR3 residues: CATSTGTSGRDEQFF. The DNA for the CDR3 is TGTGCCACCAGTACCGGGACTAGCGGTAGGGATGAGCAGTTCTTC.

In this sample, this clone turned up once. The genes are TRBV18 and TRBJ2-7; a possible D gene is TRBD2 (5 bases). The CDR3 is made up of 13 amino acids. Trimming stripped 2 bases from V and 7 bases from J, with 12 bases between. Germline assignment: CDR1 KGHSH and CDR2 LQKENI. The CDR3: CASSPAEGSEQYV. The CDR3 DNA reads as TGTGCCAGCTCACCAGCAGAGGGATCGGAGCAGTACGTC.

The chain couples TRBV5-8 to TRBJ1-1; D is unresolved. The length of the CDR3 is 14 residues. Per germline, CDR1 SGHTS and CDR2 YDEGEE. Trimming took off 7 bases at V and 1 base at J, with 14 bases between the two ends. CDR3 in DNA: TGTGCCAGCCCTGGAGGAGACCCGAACACTGAAGCTTTCTTT. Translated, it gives CASPGGDPNTEAFF.